This T cell receptor (beta chain) is drawn from a study of PD-L1 blockade in urothelial cancer. Across the whole study: Timepoints chosen for blood analysis were 3 weeks (second dose) and 6 weeks after treatment start. The median number of T cells present in blood samples was around 150,000.

Whole-study findings and limits: Tumor-associated clones in the blood of durable-benefit patients grew more at 3 weeks.

The CDR3 spans 15 residues. CDR1 is SGHRS, CDR2 YFSETQ, per germline. Trimming left V 0 bases short and J 4 bases short, with 11 bases between. With regard to this clone: The antigen is unknown.

Each PCR contained spiked-in synthetic TCR analog templates. Profiling relied on immunoSEQ multiplex PCR, and the TCRdb table lists in-frame clones only, not all of them. Of around 45,000 clones in the sample, 88% are singletons; the top ten hold over 12%. This sequence originates from a woman aged 60 to 75 with urothelial cancer. This chain joins TRBV5-1 and TRBJ2-1, with D possibly matching TRBD1 (7 bases). Sequencing was performed on PBMCs, taken around atezolizumab (anti-PD-L1) treatment. The CDR3 here is CASSLGQGLYNEQFF. CDR3 bases: TGCGCCAGCAGCTTGGGACAGGGACTTTACAATGAGCAGTTCTTC.